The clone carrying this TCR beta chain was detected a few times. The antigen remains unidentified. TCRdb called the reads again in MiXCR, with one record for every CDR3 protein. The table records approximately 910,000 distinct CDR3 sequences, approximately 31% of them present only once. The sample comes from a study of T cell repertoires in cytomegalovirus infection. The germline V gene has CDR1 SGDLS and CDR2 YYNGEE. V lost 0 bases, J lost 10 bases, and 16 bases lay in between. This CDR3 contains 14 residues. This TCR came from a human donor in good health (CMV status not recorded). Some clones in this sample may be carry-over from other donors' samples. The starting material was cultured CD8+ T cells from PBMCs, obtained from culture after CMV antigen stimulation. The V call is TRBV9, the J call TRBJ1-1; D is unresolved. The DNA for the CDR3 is TGTGCCAGCAGCGTAGAGCGGGAAGAGCATGGAGCTTTCTTT. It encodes CASSVEREEHGAFF.